The 9 T cell receptor beta chains reported below all come from one sample, sequenced in a study of CD8 T cells in ankylosing spondylitis. MiXCR, applied by TCRdb to the 5' RACE reads, yields one record per CDR3 protein. The repertoire has about 130,000 distinct CDR3 sequences, roughly 10% of them found once; the top ten carry around 4.1%. Sequenced material: blood, either unsorted or a sorted T cell fraction (not recorded which). The receptors derive from a female donor with ankylosing spondylitis or in good health (not recorded which).

This clonotype was detected ten times or more. V gene TRBV5-1 combines with J gene TRBJ1-4; 10 bases line up with TRBD1. Germline CDR1 reads SGHRS; CDR2 reads YFSETQ. V lost 3 bases to trimming and J lost 7 bases; unmatched junction nucleotides: 9. This CDR3 region has 16 residues. The CDR3 sequence is CASSYNSGTGVEKLFF. The CDR3 coding sequence is TGCGCCAGCAGCTACAACTCCGGGACAGGGGTTGAAAAACTGTTTTTT.

This clonotype was detected ten times or more. The V call is TRBV10-3, the J call TRBJ2-3; the D is unclear. V was cut by 3 bases and J by 1 base, with 2 bases left in between. This CDR3 is built from 12 residues. The germline gives CDR1 ENHRY, CDR2 SYGVKD. The CDR3 loop reads CAISDGTDTQYF. The CDR3 DNA reads as TGTGCCATCAGTGACGGCACAGATACGCAGTATTTT.

This clonotype occurred many times. This chain joins TRBV29-1 and TRBJ1-4, with D perhaps TRBD1 (5 bases). The CDR3 extends over 14 amino acids. Trimming cost V 3 bases and J 8 bases, with 16 bases left between them. Germline assignment: CDR1 SQVTM and CDR2 ANQGSEA. For the CDR3, the DNA is TGCAGCGTTGAGAACCCAGGGTCCCAGGAAAAACTGTTTTTT. Its translation: CSVENPGSQEKLFF.

In its sample, this clonotype was seen a few times. This chain connects TRBV20-1 to TRBJ2-3, with D hard to call. V lost 0 bases to trimming and J lost 7 bases, with 11 bases between them. CDR1 DFQATT and CDR2 SNEGSKA come from the germline V gene (reference sequence). There are 13 residues in the CDR3. The CDR3 loop is CSARDPFTNTQYF. The DNA of the CDR3 is TGCAGTGCTAGAGACCCCTTTACAAATACGCAGTATTTT.

This clonotype has ten or more counts. The chain employs TRBV12-3 or TRBV12-4 and TRBJ1-3; no firm D call. This CDR3 has 13 residues. Trimming shortened V by 3 bases and J by 4 bases, and 7 bases separated the two germline ends. The chain's CDR3 is CASSFGEGNTIYF. The DNA of the CDR3 is TGTGCCAGCAGTTTCGGGGAAGGAAACACCATATATTTT.

At least ten counts were recorded for this clonotype. This rearrangement joins TRBV21-1 to TRBJ2-3; the DNA was not used to check the table's D call, TRBD1. TRBV21-1 is designated a pseudogene. CDR3 length: 18 amino acids. The CDR3 region has the DNA TGTGCCAGCACCGGGGACAGGCGAGTTACTAGCGCCACAGATACGCAGTATTTT. Translated, it gives CASTGDRRVTSATDTQYF.

This clonotype was detected ten times or more. This chain links TRBV20-1 with TRBJ1-1; D is unresolved. V was trimmed by 1 base and J by 7 bases, leaving 10 bases between them. The CDR3 covers 12 residues. Germline loops: CDR1 DFQATT, CDR2 SNEGSKA (reference sequence). This chain's CDR3 is CSARARAYEAFF. CDR3 in DNA: TGCAGTGCTAGAGCCCGGGCCTATGAAGCTTTCTTT.

This clonotype was counted ten times or more. V gene TRBV5-1 combines with J gene TRBJ2-7, with 7 nucleotides matching TRBD2. This CDR3 spans 15 amino acids. Germline V gene sequence: CDR1 SGHRS, CDR2 YFSETQ. V dropped 3 bases and J dropped 6; count of bases not matched to a gene: 12. CDR3 protein: CASSWGTGTTLEQYF. CDR3 nucleotides: TGCGCCAGCAGCTGGGGTACCGGGACTACGCTCGAGCAGTACTTC.

This clonotype has at least ten counts. The chain employs TRBV29-1 and TRBJ2-4; D gene ambiguous. Trimming removed 5 bases from V and 4 bases from J, with 9 bases in between. The CDR3 is 12 amino acids. CDR1 and CDR2 from the germline V gene are SQVTM and ANQGSEA. CDR3 sequence (DNA): TGCAGCGTTCCTGGGCTTAAAAACATTCAGTACTTC. This encodes CSVPGLKNIQYF.